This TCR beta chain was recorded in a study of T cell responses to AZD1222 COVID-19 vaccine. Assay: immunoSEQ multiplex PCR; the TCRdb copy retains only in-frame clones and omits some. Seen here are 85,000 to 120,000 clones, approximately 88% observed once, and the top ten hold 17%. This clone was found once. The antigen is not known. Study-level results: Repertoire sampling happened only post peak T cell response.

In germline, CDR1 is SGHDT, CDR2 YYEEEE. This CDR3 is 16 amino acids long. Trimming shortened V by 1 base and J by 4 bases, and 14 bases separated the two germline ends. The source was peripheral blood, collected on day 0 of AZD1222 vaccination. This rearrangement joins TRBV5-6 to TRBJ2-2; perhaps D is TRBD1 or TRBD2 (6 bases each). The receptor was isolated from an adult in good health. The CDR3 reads CASSLTRGARTGELFF. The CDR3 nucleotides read TGTGCCAGCAGCTTGACGAGGGGGGCCCGCACCGGGGAGCTGTTTTTT. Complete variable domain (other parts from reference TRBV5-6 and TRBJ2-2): DAGVTQSPTHLIKTRGQQVTLRCSPKSGHDTVSWYQQALGQGPQFIFQYYEEEERQRGNFPDRFSGHQFPNYSSELNVNALLLGDSALYLCASSLTRGARTGELFFGEGSRLTVL.